A single sample gave rise to the 23 T cell receptor beta chains below, sequenced in a study of T cell responses to AZD1222 COVID-19 vaccine. The assay was immunoSEQ multiplex PCR, and TCRdb's table has in-frame clones only and misses some. The sample lists around 100,000 clones; roughly 80% were seen once. The sequencing used peripheral blood, collected on day 0 of AZD1222 vaccination. These receptors were obtained from an adult in good health.

J is TRBJ2-7 and V is TRBV28; D is possibly TRBD1 (5 bases). Germline V CDR1 and CDR2: MDHEN, SYDVKM. Trimming cost V 5 bases and J 0 bases, with 14 bases left between them. The length of the CDR3 is 15 residues. The CDR3 bases are TGTGCCAGCAGTACCGTGGGCAGGGCCTCCTACGAGCAGTACTTC. Amino acids: CASSTVGRASYEQYF.

This sequence joins TRBV12-3 or TRBV12-4 and TRBJ1-1; D gene uncertain. V was pared by 7 bases and J by 9 bases, with 18 bases between. The CDR3 extends over 13 amino acids. This chain's CDR3 is CASTLETGLQAFF. CDR3 nucleotide sequence: TGTGCCAGCACCTTGGAGACGGGATTACAAGCTTTCTTT.

The V gene is TRBV5-4, the J gene TRBJ2-3; a weak D match, TRBD1 (6 bases). The CDR3 is made up of 14 amino acids. CDR1 is SGHNT, CDR2 YYREEE, per germline (reference sequence). The V gene lost 0 bases and the J gene lost 1 base, with 6 bases spanning the gap. As DNA, the CDR3 is TGTGCCAGCAGCTTGGGGGGGCGCACAGATACGCAGTATTTT. It specifies CASSLGGRTDTQYF.

This clone was detected once. V and J are TRBV30 and TRBJ2-7; D gene ambiguous. V was pared by 5 bases and J by 2 bases, with 10 bases between. Germline lookup yields CDR1 GTSNPN and CDR2 SVGIG (reference sequence). The CDR3 is 12 amino acids. The CDR3 DNA reads as TGTGCCTGGGGTGGACGCGCCTACGAGCAGTACTTC. Translating it yields CAWGGRAYEQYF.

The V gene is TRBV11-3, the J gene TRBJ2-1; D perhaps matches TRBD1 (6 bases). This CDR3 comprises 16 residues. The V end lost 5 bases, the J end lost 0 bases, and 14 bases lay between the germline ends. Germline values: CDR1 SGHNT, CDR2 YENEEA. CDR3 in DNA: TGTGCCAGCAGCAGAGATGGGGGCCTCTCCTACAATGAGCAGTTCTTC. This sequence encodes CASSRDGGLSYNEQFF.

The chain links TRBV4-1 to TRBJ1-3; a possible D gene is TRBD1 (5 bases). The CDR3 contains 17 residues. Per the germline V gene, CDR1 is MGHRA and CDR2 is YSYEKL. V lost 4 bases to trimming and J lost 0 bases, with 16 bases between them. CDR3: CASSRRLDGTSGNTIYF. The CDR3 nucleotides read TGCGCCAGCAGCCGGAGACTAGACGGGACCTCTGGAAACACCATATATTTT.

J is TRBJ1-3 and V is TRBV5-6; D remains unclear. The V gene lost 7 bases and the J gene lost 4 bases, with 9 bases spanning the gap. Germline CDR1 and CDR2: SGHDT and YYEEEE. The CDR3 totals 12 residues. CDR3 nucleotides: TGTGCCAGCTCATCCAGGGGAAACACCATATATTTT. Protein product: CASSSRGNTIYF. Using reference TRBV5-6 and TRBJ1-3 for the parts outside the CDR3, the full variable domain is DAGVTQSPTHLIKTRGQQVTLRCSPKSGHDTVSWYQQALGQGPQFIFQYYEEEERQRGNFPDRFSGHQFPNYSSELNVNALLLGDSALYLCASSSRGNTIYFGEGSWLTVV.

The chain carries TRBV5-1 and TRBJ2-7; D unclear. The CDR3 consists of 13 residues. Trimming cost V 2 bases and J 5 bases, with 11 bases left between them. The germline V gene encodes CDR1 SGHRS and CDR2 YFSETQ. The CDR3: CASSLRVSNEQYF. The CDR3 DNA follows: TGCGCCAGCAGCTTAAGGGTTTCCAACGAGCAGTACTTC.

J is TRBJ1-2 and V is TRBV9, with D perhaps TRBD1 (5 bases). V lost 6 bases and J 2 bases, leaving 14 bases between the germline ends. The CDR3 spans 14 residues. Germline lookup yields CDR1 SGDLS and CDR2 YYNGEE. The CDR3 loop reads CASNPGDRNYGYTF. DNA for the CDR3: TGTGCCAGCAACCCAGGTGACAGAAACTATGGCTACACCTTC.

On this clone: Other DNA sequences in this sample translate to the same CDR3. The CDR3 spells CASSQDRGETQYF. As DNA, the CDR3 is TGCGCCAGCAGCCAAGATAGAGGGGAGACCCAGTACTTC. The chain uses TRBV4-3 and TRBJ2-5; a weak D match, TRBD2 (5 bases). Germline V CDR1 and CDR2: LGHNA, YSLEER. This CDR3 spans 13 amino acids. V lost 0 bases to trimming and J lost 5 bases, with 7 bases between them.

This chain joins TRBV5-1 and TRBJ2-3; maybe TRBD2 (6 bases). The CDR3 loop spans 13 amino acids. The germline V gene encodes CDR1 SGHRS and CDR2 YFSETQ. Trimming pared 4 bases from V and 3 bases from J, leaving 9 bases between. The CDR3 is CASSPGRTDTQYF. For the CDR3, the DNA is TGCGCCAGCAGCCCGGGGAGGACAGATACGCAGTATTTT.

This chain uses TRBV18 with TRBJ2-7, with 7 positions matching TRBD1. This CDR3 region has 13 residues. The junction had 6 bases not matched to a gene; V was cut back by 5 bases and J by 5 bases. CDR1 KGHSH and CDR2 LQKENI come from the germline V gene. The CDR3 protein is CASSAGGGNEQYF. The CDR3, as DNA: TGTGCCAGCTCAGCAGGGGGTGGAAACGAGCAGTACTTC.

In its sample, this clone was seen once. DNA of the CDR3: TGTGCCAGCTCACCGGCCGCGGGGCAGAGATCAACTGAAGCTTTCTTT. It yields the protein CASSPAAGQRSTEAFF. V is TRBV18 and J is TRBJ1-1; D possibly corresponds to TRBD1 (5 bases). The CDR3 length is 16 residues. Trimming cost V 3 bases and J 5 bases, with 19 bases left between them. Germline values: CDR1 KGHSH, CDR2 LQKENI.

The rearrangement uses TRBV4-1 and TRBJ1-2; D is ambiguous. CDR1 and CDR2 (germline): MGHRA, YSYEKL. The CDR3 is 14 amino acids. V shed 1 base and J shed 4 bases, with 10 bases lying between them. In DNA, the CDR3 is TGCGCCAGCAGCCAAGGGAGTGGGGTCTATGGCTACACCTTC. Translation gives CASSQGSGVYGYTF.

The chain joins TRBV27 to TRBJ2-3, with a possible D match to TRBD1 (6 bases). Between the trimmed V and J ends, which lost 1 base and 4 bases, there was a span of 15 bases. Looked up from germline, CDR1 is MNHEY and CDR2 is SMNVEV (reference sequence). The CDR3 loop spans 16 amino acids. CDR3 sequence reads: CASSLLGQGTADTQYF. The CDR3 DNA reads as TGTGCCAGCAGTTTATTAGGTCAGGGGACCGCAGATACGCAGTATTTT.

The sample holds a few counts of this clone. The V call is TRBV5-8, the J call TRBJ1-5; a weak D match, TRBD1 (6 bases). Germline V gene lookup returns CDR1 SGHTS and CDR2 YDEGEE. Trimming took 3 bases from V and 4 from J, leaving 11 bases between them. This CDR3 has 14 residues. The CDR3 here is CASSWDTANQPQHF. The DNA for the CDR3 is TGTGCCAGCAGCTGGGACACGGCGAATCAGCCCCAGCATTTT.

Turning to this clone: Compared with germline, one end of the junction differs, possibly owing to a read error. Other DNA sequences in the same sample also yield this CDR3. CDR3 residues: CASSPGALNTEAFF. CDR3 in DNA: TGTGCCAGCAGCCCGGGGGCCTTGAACACCGAAGCTTTCTTT. The V call is TRBV28, the J call TRBJ1-1; D may be TRBD1 (6 bases). The CDR3 loop spans 14 amino acids. Germline V lookup: CDR1 MDHEN, CDR2 SYDVKM.

The V gene is TRBV7-9, the J gene TRBJ2-7; D is uncertain. V lost 6 bases and J lost 0, with 6 bases in between. The CDR3 has 12 amino acids. From germline, CDR1 is SEHNR and CDR2 FQNEAQ (reference sequence). The CDR3 here is CASSPVSYEQYF. The CDR3 DNA follows: TGTGCCAGCAGTCCTGTCTCCTACGAGCAGTACTTC.

This chain uses TRBV3-1 (or the pseudogene TRBV3-2) with TRBJ2-5; possibly TRBD2 for D (6 bases). Germline V gives CDR1 LGHDT, CDR2 YNNKEL (reference sequence). The V end was cut by 4 bases, the J end by 6 bases, with 18 bases between. The CDR3 contains 15 residues. CDR3 sequence reads: CASSPYPGTEKTQYF. For the CDR3, the DNA is TGTGCCAGCAGCCCGTACCCCGGGACTGAGAAGACCCAGTACTTC.

This chain connects TRBV6-2 or TRBV6-3 to TRBJ2-6, with D hard to call. Germline CDR1 is MNHEY and CDR2 is SVGEGT. The CDR3 loop spans 17 amino acids. Deletions cut 2 bases from V and 0 bases from J, with 11 bases between. The CDR3 is CASSYGRVGSGANVLTF. In DNA, the CDR3 is TGTGCCAGCAGTTACGGACGGGTTGGCTCTGGGGCCAACGTCCTGACTTTC.

This chain links TRBV5-1 with TRBJ1-1, with D hard to call. V dropped 3 bases and J dropped 7 bases, with 7 bases sitting between them. Germline-derived CDR1 and CDR2 are SGHRS and YFSETQ. CDR3 length: 11 residues. The CDR3 DNA follows: TGCGCCAGCAGCTACATGTATGAAGCTTTCTTT. Translating it yields CASSYMYEAFF.

This chain connects TRBV6-1 to TRBJ2-1, with 13 bases identical to TRBD2. This CDR3 is built from 18 residues. V dropped 4 bases and J dropped 1; count of bases not matched to a gene: 7. Germline V lookup: CDR1 MNHNS, CDR2 SASEGT. The CDR3 DNA follows: TGTGCCAGCAGTGTAGGACTAGCGGGAGTTGGTTCCTACAATGAGCAGTTCTTC. This encodes CASSVGLAGVGSYNEQFF.

This clone was seen repeatedly, ten times or more. The rearrangement links TRBV19 to TRBJ2-1; D remains ambiguous. The CDR3 consists of 14 residues. V dropped 6 bases and J dropped 0 bases, with 9 bases sitting between them. Germline assignment: CDR1 LNHDA and CDR2 SQIVND (reference sequence). DNA of the CDR3: TGTGCCAGTAGGGGTCCTGGCTCCTACAATGAGCAGTTCTTC. Protein: CASRGPGSYNEQFF.